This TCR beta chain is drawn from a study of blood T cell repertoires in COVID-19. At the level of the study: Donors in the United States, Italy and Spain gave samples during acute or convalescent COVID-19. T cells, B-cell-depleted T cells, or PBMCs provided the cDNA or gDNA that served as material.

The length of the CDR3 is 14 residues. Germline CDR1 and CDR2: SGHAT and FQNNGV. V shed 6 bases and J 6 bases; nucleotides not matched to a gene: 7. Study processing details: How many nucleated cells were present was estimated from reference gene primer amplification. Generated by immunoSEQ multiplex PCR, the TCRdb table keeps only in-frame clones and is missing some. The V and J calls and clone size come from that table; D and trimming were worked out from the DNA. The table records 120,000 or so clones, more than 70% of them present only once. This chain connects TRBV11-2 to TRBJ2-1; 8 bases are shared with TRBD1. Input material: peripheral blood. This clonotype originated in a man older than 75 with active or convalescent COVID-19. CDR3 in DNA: TGTGCCAGCAGTTATACACAGGGGGTCAATGAGCAGTTCTTC. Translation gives CASSYTQGVNEQFF.